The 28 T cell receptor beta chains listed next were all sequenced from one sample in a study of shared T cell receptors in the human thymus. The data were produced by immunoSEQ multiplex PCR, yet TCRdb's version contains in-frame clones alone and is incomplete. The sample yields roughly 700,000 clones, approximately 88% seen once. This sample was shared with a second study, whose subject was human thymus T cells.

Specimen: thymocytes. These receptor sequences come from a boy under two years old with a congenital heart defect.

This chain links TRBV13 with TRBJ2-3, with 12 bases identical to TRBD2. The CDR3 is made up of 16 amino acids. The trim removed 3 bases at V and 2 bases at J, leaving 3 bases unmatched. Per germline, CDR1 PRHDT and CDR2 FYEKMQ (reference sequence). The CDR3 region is CASSFGLAGFTDTQYF. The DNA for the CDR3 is TGTGCCAGCAGCTTCGGACTAGCGGGGTTCACAGATACGCAGTATTTT.

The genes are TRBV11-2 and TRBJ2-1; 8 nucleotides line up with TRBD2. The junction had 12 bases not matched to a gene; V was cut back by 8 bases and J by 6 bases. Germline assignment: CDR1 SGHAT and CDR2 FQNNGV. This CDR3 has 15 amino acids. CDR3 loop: CASFPGGAGVNEQFF. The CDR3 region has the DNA TGTGCCAGCTTTCCGGGGGGGGCGGGAGTCAATGAGCAGTTCTTC.

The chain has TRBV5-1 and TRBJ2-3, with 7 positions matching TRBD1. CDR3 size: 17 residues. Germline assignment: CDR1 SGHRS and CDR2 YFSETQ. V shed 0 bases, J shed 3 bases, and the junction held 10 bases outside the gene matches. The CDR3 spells CASSLGGRDRGTDTQYF. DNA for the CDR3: TGCGCCAGCAGCTTGGGGGGTCGGGACAGAGGGACAGATACGCAGTATTTT.

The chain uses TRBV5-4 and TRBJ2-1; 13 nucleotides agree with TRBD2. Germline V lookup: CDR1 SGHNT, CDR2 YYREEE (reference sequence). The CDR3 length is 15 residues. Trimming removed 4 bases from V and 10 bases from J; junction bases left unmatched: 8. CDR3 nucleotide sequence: TGTGCCAGCAGCAATACTAGCGGGAGGGCCTTGGAGCAGTTCTTC. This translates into CASSNTSGRALEQFF.

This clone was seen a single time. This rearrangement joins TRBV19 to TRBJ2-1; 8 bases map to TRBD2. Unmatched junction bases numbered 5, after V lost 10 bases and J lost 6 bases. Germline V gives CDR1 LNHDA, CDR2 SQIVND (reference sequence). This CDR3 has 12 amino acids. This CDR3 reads CAIGLAGNEQFF. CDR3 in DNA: TGTGCCATCGGGCTAGCGGGCAATGAGCAGTTCTTC.

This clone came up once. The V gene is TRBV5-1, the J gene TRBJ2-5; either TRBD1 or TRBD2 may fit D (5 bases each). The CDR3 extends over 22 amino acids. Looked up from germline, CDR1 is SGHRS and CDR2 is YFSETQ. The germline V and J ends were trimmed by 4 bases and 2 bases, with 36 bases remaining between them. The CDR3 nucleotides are TGCGCCAGCAGCCTGGGGCCCCCGGACTCCCCGTGGGCGAGAGGGAGACAAGAGACCCAGTACTTC. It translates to CASSLGPPDSPWARGRQETQYF.

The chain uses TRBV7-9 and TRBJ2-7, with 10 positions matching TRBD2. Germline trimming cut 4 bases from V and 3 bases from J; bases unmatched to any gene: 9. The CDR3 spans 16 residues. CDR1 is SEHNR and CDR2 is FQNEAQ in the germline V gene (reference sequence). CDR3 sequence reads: CASSSGASSGSYEQYF. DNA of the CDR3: TGTGCCAGCAGCTCCGGTGCTTCTAGCGGGAGCTACGAGCAGTACTTC.

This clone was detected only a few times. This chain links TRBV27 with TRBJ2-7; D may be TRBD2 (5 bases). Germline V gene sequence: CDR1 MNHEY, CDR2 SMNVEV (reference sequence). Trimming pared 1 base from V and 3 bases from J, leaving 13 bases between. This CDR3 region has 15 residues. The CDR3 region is CASSLLATTVYEQYF. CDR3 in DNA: TGTGCCAGCAGTTTATTAGCGACAACCGTCTACGAGCAGTACTTC.

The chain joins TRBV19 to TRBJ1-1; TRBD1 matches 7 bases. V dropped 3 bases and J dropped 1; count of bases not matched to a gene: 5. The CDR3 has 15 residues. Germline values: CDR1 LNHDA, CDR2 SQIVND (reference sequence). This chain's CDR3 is CASSIGYRGNTEAFF. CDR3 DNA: TGTGCCAGTAGTATTGGATACAGGGGGAACACTGAAGCTTTCTTT. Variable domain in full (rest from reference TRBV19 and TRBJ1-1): DGGITQSPKYLFRKEGQNVTLSCEQNLNHDAMYWYRQDPGQGLRLIYYSQIVNDFQKGDIAEGYSVSREKKESFPLTVTSAQKNPTAFYLCASSIGYRGNTEAFFGQGTRLTVV.

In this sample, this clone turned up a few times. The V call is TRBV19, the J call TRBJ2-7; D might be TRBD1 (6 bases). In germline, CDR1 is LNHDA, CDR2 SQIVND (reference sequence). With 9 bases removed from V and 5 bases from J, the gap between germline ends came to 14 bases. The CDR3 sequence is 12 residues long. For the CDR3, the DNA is TGTGCCAGCCAGGGGTTCCCAGACGAGCAGTACTTC. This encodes CASQGFPDEQYF. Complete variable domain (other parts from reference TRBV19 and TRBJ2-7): DGGITQSPKYLFRKEGQNVTLSCEQNLNHDAMYWYRQDPGQGLRLIYYSQIVNDFQKGDIAEGYSVSREKKESFPLTVTSAQKNPTAFYLCASQGFPDEQYFGPGTRLTVT.

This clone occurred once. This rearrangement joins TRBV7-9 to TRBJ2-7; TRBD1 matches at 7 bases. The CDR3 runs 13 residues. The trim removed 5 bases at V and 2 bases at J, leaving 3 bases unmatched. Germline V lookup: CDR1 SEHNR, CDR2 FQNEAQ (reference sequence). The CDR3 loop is CASSPQGAYEQYF. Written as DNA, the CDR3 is TGTGCCAGCAGCCCTCAGGGGGCCTACGAGCAGTACTTC. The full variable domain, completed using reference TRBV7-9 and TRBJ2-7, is DTGVSQNPRHKITKRGQNVTFRCDPISEHNRLYWYRQTLGQGPEFLTYFQNEAQLEKSRLLSDRFSAERPKGSFSTLEIQRTEQGDSAMYLCASSPQGAYEQYFGPGTRLTVT.

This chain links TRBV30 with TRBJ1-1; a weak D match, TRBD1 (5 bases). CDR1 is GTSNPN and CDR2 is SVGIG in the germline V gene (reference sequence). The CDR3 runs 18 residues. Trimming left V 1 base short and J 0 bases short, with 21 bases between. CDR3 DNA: TGTGCCTGGAGTGATTACAGGAAAGTGTCCAGAATGAACACTGAAGCTTTCTTT. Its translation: CAWSDYRKVSRMNTEAFF.

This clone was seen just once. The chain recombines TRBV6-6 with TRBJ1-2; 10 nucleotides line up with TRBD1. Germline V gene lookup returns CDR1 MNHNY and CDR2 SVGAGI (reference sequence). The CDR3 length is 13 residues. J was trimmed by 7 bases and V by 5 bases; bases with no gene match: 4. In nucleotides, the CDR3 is TGTGCCAGCAGTCGACAGGGGGCGAGTGGCTACACCTTC. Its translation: CASSRQGASGYTF.

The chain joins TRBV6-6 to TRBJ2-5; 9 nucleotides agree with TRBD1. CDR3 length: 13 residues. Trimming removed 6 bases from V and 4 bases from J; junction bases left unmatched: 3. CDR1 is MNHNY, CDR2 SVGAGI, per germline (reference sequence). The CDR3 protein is CASRKTGGETQYF. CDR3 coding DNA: TGTGCCAGCAGGAAGACAGGGGGAGAGACCCAGTACTTC.

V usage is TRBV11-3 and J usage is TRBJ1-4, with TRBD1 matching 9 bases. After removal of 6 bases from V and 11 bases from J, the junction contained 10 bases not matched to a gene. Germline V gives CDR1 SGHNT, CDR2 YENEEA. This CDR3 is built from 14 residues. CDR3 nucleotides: TGTGCCAGCAGGTTGGGGGACAGGGAAGAGAAACTGTTTTTT. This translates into CASRLGDREEKLFF.

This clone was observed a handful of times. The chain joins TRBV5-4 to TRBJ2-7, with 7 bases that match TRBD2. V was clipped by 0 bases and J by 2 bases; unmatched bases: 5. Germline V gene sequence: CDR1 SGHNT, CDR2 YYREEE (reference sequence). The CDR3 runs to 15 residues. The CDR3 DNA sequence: TGTGCCAGCAGCTTGGGGGCGGGAGTGCCCTACGAGCAGTACTTC. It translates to CASSLGAGVPYEQYF.

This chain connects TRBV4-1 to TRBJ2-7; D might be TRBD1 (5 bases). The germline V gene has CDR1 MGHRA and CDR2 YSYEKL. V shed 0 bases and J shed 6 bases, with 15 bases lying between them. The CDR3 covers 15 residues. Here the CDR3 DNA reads TGCGCCAGCAGCCAAGATTTCGCACAGGCCCTCGAGCAGTACTTC. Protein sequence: CASSQDFAQALEQYF.

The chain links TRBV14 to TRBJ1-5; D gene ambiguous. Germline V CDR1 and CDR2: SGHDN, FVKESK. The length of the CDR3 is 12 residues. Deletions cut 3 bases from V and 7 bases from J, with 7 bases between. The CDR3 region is CASSQNNQPQHF. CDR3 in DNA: TGTGCCAGCAGCCAGAACAACCAGCCCCAGCATTTT.

This CDR3 is CSVRGGDTQYF. CDR3 DNA sequence: TGCAGCGTGAGGGGAGGAGATACGCAGTATTTT. The chain combines TRBV29-1 with TRBJ2-3; D might be TRBD2 (6 bases). The CDR3 is 11 residues long. Trimming pared 6 bases from V and 5 bases from J, leaving 9 bases between. The germline V gene encodes CDR1 SQVTM and CDR2 ANQGSEA.

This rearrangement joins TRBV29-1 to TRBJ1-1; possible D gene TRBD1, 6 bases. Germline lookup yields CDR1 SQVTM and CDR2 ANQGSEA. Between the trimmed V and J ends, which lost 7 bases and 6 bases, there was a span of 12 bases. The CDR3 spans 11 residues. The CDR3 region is CSASWTAEAFF. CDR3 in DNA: TGCAGCGCCAGTTGGACAGCTGAAGCTTTCTTT.

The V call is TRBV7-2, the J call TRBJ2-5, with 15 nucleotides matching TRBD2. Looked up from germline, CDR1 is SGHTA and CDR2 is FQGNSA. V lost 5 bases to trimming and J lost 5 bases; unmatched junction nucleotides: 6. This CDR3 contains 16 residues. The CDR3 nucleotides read TGTGCCAGCAGCCCATGGACTAGCGGGAGGGGGGAGACCCAGTACTTC. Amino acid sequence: CASSPWTSGRGETQYF. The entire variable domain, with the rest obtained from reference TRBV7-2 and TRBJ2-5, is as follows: GAGVSQSPSNKVTEKGKDVELRCDPISGHTALYWYRQSLGQGLEFLIYFQGNSAPDKSGLPSDRFSAERTGGSVSTLTIQRTQQEDSAVYLCASSPWTSGRGETQYFGPGTRLLVL.

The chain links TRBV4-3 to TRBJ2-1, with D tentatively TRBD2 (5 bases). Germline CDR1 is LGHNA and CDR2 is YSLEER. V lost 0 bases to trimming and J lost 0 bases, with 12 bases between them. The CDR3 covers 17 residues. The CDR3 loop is CASSQDAWERSYNEQFF. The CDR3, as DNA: TGCGCCAGCAGCCAAGATGCGTGGGAGCGCTCCTACAATGAGCAGTTCTTC.

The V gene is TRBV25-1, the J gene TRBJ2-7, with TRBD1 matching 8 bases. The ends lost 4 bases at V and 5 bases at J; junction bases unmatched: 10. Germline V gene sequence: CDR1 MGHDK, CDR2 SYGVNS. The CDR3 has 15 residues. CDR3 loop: CASSGGQGARNEQYF. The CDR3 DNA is TGTGCCAGCAGTGGGGGGCAGGGGGCAAGAAACGAGCAGTACTTC.

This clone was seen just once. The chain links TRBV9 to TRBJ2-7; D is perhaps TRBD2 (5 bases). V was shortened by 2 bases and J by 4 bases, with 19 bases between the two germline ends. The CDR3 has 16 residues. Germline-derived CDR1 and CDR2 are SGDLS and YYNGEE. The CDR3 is CASSVPDSSPPYEQYF. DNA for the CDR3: TGTGCCAGCAGCGTTCCGGACTCCAGTCCCCCATACGAGCAGTACTTC. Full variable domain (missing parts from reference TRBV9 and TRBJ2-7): DSGVTQTPKHLITATGQRVTLRCSPRSGDLSVYWYQQSLDQGLQFLIQYYNGEERAKGNILERFSAQQFPDLHSELNLSSLELGDSALYFCASSVPDSSPPYEQYFGPGTRLTVT.

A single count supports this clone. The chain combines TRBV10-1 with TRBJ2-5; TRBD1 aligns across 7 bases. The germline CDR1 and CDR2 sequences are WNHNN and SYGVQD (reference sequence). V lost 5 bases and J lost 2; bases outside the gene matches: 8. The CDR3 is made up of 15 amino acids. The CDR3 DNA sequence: TGCGCCAGCAGTACCGACAGGGTCGGGCAAGAGACCCAGTACTTC. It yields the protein CASSTDRVGQETQYF.

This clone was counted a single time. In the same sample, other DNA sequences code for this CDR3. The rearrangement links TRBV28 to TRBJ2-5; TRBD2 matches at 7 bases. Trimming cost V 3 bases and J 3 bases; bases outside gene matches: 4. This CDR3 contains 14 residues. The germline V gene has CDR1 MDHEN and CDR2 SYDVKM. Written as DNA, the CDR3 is TGTGCCAGCAGTTTGGGAGGGGTAGAAGAGACCCAGTACTTC. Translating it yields CASSLGGVEETQYF. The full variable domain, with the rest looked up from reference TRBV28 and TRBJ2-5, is DVKVTQSSRYLVKRTGEKVFLECVQDMDHENMFWYRQDPGLGLRLIYFSYDVKMKEKGDIPEGYSVSREKKERFSLILESASTNQTSMYLCASSLGGVEETQYFGPGTRLLVL.

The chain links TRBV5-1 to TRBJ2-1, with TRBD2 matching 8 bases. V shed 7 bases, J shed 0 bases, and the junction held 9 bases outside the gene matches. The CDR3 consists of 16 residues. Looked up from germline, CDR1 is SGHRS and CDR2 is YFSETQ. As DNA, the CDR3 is TGCGCCAGCGTTAGCGGGAACTCCCGCTCCTACAATGAGCAGTTCTTC. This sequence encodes CASVSGNSRSYNEQFF.

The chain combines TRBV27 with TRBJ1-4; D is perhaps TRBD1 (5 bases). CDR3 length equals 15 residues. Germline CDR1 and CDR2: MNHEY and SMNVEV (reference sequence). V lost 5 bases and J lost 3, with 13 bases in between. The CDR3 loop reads CASSPGGIANEKLFF. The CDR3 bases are TGTGCCAGCAGTCCCGGGGGGATTGCTAATGAAAAACTGTTTTTT.